This T cell receptor beta chain was captured in a study of cytomegalovirus exposure and HLA in healthy donors. The germline gives CDR1 SGHTA, CDR2 FQGTGA. The germline V and J ends were trimmed by 1 base and 7 bases, with 10 bases remaining between them. This CDR3 spans 13 amino acids. The PCR had 60 Vbeta and 13 Jbeta primers. Profiled with immunoSEQ multiplex PCR; TCRdb holds only in-frame clones, not every one. Seen here are 150,000 to 200,000 clones, 70% to 85% observed once, and the top ten hold 4.5% to 5.5%. J is TRBJ1-2 and V is TRBV7-3, with D hard to call. The clonotype comes from a man aged 18-30 years in good health and CMV-seronegative. The specimen sequenced was PBMCs. The CDR3 bases are TGTGCCAGCAGCTTAAATTTGGGAGGTGGCTACACCTTC. Translating it yields CASSLNLGGGYTF.